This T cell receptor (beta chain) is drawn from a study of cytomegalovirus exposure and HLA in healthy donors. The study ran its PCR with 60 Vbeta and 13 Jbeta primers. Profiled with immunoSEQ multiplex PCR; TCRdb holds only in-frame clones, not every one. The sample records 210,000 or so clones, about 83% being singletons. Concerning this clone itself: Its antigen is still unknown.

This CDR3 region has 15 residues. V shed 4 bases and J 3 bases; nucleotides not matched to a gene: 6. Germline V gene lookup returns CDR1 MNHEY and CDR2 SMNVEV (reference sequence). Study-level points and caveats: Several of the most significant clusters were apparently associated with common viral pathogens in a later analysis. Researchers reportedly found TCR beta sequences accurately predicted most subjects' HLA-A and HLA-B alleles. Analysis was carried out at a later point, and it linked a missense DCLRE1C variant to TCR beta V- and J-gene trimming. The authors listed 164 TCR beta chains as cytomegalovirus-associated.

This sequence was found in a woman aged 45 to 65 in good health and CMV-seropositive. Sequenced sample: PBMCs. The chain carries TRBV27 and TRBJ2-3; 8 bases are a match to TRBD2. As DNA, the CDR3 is TGTGCCAGCAGTTACAACGGGGGGGGGACAGATACGCAGTATTTT. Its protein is CASSYNGGGTDTQYF.